This paragraph covers one T cell receptor beta chain sequence. This clonotype was picked up many times. Its antigen is currently not known. Base quality data are lacking; no much larger clone is found one base away. These data come from a study of T cells in Graves' hyperthyroidism and ophthalmopathy (dated by TCRdb to between 2018 and 2021). About the investigation overall: Peripheral blood was sampled at the time of initial diagnosis, prior to any treatment. The 100 discovery patients were divided at random into training and test sets in a 7:3 ratio. To identify TCR V-J signatures that set the groups apart, the researchers used a discovery cohort of 100 patients, made up of 40 to 45 with Graves' ophthalmopathy and 55 to 65 with stable Graves' hyperthyroidism. Thyroid tissue and blood T-cell repertoires from six Graves' hyperthyroidism patients were also compared in the study. Prospective prediction of ophthalmopathy was tested in an independent validation cohort of some 20 hyperthyroidism patients and 17 patients who later progressed to ophthalmopathy. After sampling, hyperthyroidism patients received methimazole starting at 30 mg daily, and ophthalmopathy patients received high-dose intravenous methylprednisolone. The paper reports TCR Vbeta CDR3 sequencing of fewer than 150 peripheral blood samples: approximately 43 ophthalmopathy, 70 to 85 hyperthyroidism and around 17 progressor patients. General findings and caveats noted by the study authors: Most expanded thyroid clonotypes (frequency above 0.001) were also found in blood, which suggests that blood repertoires may mirror thyroid immune responses. No statistical method was used to fix the sample size in advance, and group allocation was not hidden from the investigators. In validation, the model predicted progression to ophthalmopathy a median of approximately 6.6 months before onset, with roughly 71% sensitivity and about 72% specificity. A 13 V-J signature model separated ophthalmopathy from stable hyperthyroidism, with around 91% sensitivity and about 81% specificity in cross-validation and 80%/75% in testing.

Amplification of TCR beta CDR3 regions was carried out from RNA transcripts. The first round of RT-PCR for the TCR CDR3 was performed with the HTBI primer set and the Qiagen OneStep RT-PCR kit. A second multiplex PCR round built the libraries, followed by size selection and purification. Paired-end sequencing of the libraries was performed with 100 bp reads on an Illumina HiSeq2000. From the authors' description of their analysis: SOAPnuke was used to process the raw data, throwing out any read that contained adapters or uncalled bases, had a mean Phred below 15, or lacked an exact constant-primer or identifier match. High-quality paired reads were merged using COPE v1.2.5, and each unique nucleotide sequence was defined as a clonotype. MiTCR v1.1 was used to align the clonotypes against IMGT TRBV, TRBD and TRBJ reference segments. The analysis included only V-J combinations with a frequency above 0.0001, which together covered around 99% of the repertoires. A TCS score was defined as the ratio of F50 (clonal expansion) to E x V (chaos), with BLOSUM62-based TCRdist applied between CDR3 peptides within each V-J. Welch's t-statistics and random forest reduced fewer than 600 V-J features to under 15, which were used in a naive Bayes classifier (R e1071). TCRdb ran its own pipeline on the public reads, namely fastp trimming at Q25 and MiXCR clone calling, and kept in-frame beta chains. Each entry merges the rows of one CDR3 protein and shows their most common DNA and genes. None of the V and J calls come from the authors' own analysis; TCRdb made them. The sample table shows some 250,000 distinct CDR3 sequences, and about 15% are seen once. In total, the top ten clones hold about 14% of the sample.

The hyperthyroidism patients were between 18 and 65 years old and newly diagnosed, with a disease duration of less than 2 months. The study excluded patients with uncontrolled infections, other autoimmune diseases, pregnancy or lactation. Diagnoses were based on clinical symptoms, serum thyroxine and TRAb, thyroid ultrasound and orbital computed tomography. Blood from progressor patients was drawn when they were first diagnosed with hyperthyroidism, before any ophthalmopathy symptoms appeared. Ficoll-Paque density gradient centrifugation was used to isolate PBMCs from 9.5 to 10 ml of fresh peripheral blood. Progressor patients were defined as those initially diagnosed with Graves' hyperthyroidism in whom ophthalmopathy developed during follow-up. Total RNA was extracted with Trizol reagent, and quality was checked on an Agilent 2100 Bioanalyzer. CDR1 MNHNS and CDR2 SASEGT were looked up in the germline V gene. Inclusive of the bounding cysteine and phenylalanine, the CDR3 is 12 residues long. The retained sequence is limited to the CDR3, 36 bases, with the frame set at the first base. V is cut by 5 bases and J by 3 bases, and the space between the germline ends is 4 bases.

The source is a woman aged 40 to 50 with Graves' hyperthyroidism that later progressed to Graves' ophthalmopathy. Sequencing was performed on blood. The chain uses TRBV6-1 and TRBJ2-2, with no confident D gene call. The base sequence is TGTGCCAGCAGTATATACACCGGGGAGCTGTTTTTT. Translated, it reads CASSIYTGELFF.